These 8 T cell receptor beta chains came from one sample sequenced in a study of identical twins. TCRdb recomputed calls from the 5' RACE reads with MiXCR, one row per CDR3 protein. Among roughly 230,000 distinct CDR3 sequences listed, about 8% were seen once. This same sample was also taken into another study, of yellow fever vaccine responses in identical twins.

The source material was CD8+ T cells sorted from blood. The receptors here all came from a young woman in good health.

This clonotype was detected many times. The gene calls are TRBV7-9 and TRBJ2-7, with D tentatively TRBD2 (6 bases). The CDR3 spans 14 residues. The V and J ends lost 4 bases and 1 base respectively, with 11 bases between them. Germline assignment: CDR1 SEHNR and CDR2 FQNEAQ (reference sequence). This chain's CDR3 is CASSSRGESYEQYF. The CDR3 DNA reads TGTGCCAGCAGCTCCCGCGGGGAATCCTACGAGCAGTACTTC. The full variable domain, with the rest looked up from reference TRBV7-9 and TRBJ2-7, is DTGVSQNPRHKITKRGQNVTFRCDPISEHNRLYWYRQTLGQGPEFLTYFQNEAQLEKSRLLSDRFSAERPKGSFSTLEIQRTEQGDSAMYLCASSSRGESYEQYFGPGTRLTVT.

The chain couples TRBV27 to TRBJ2-3, with 14 bases lining up with TRBD2. The CDR3 length is 17 residues. V lost 5 bases, J lost 4 bases, and 8 bases stayed unmatched. Looked up from germline, CDR1 is MNHEY and CDR2 is SMNVEV (reference sequence). CDR3 in DNA: TGTGCCAGCAGTACAGGACTAGCGGGGGGATATTCAGATACGCAGTATTTT. Protein sequence: CASSTGLAGGYSDTQYF.

This clonotype was picked up a small number of times. CDR3 in DNA: TGTGCCAGCAGTCCGTTGACAGACAATGAAAAACTGTTTTTT. Amino acid sequence: CASSPLTDNEKLFF. The chain is built from TRBV12-3 or TRBV12-4 and TRBJ1-4, with D maybe TRBD1 (5 bases). Between the trimmed V and J ends, which lost 5 bases and 5 bases, there was a span of 12 bases. This CDR3 has 14 residues.

V and J are TRBV7-8 and TRBJ2-1, with a weak D call TRBD1 (6 bases). Per germline, CDR1 SGHVS and CDR2 FQNEAQ. This CDR3 is built from 20 residues. V lost 1 base, J lost 0 bases, and 22 bases lay in between. This chain's CDR3 is CASSLEVRFRGESSYNEQFF. The CDR3 DNA reads as TGTGCCAGCAGCTTAGAGGTCAGGTTCAGGGGCGAGAGCTCCTACAATGAGCAGTTCTTC.

This clonotype has a count of ten or more. CDR3: CASRVRDRVTNEQFF. The CDR3 region has the DNA TGTGCCAGCAGAGTTCGCGACAGGGTGACTAATGAGCAGTTCTTC. This rearrangement joins TRBV27 to TRBJ2-1; 7 bases align to TRBD1. V lost 6 bases, J lost 7 bases, and 12 bases stayed unmatched. The CDR3 runs 15 residues. Germline-derived CDR1 and CDR2 are MNHEY and SMNVEV (reference sequence).

As to this clonotype: An end of the junction differs from the germline gene, which may be a read error. The rearrangement uses TRBV7-8 and TRBJ2-2, with TRBD2 matching 9 bases. This CDR3 contains 17 residues. Looked up from germline, CDR1 is SGHVS and CDR2 is FQNEAQ. CDR3 nucleotide sequence: TGTGCCAGCAGCTTAAGTGGGACCAATTCGGGCGGGGGGGCGCTGTTTTTT. Its protein product is CASSLSGTNSGGGALFF. Together with reference TRBV7-8 and TRBJ2-2, the CDR3 gives the full variable domain: GAGVSQSPRYKVAKRGQDVALRCDPISGHVSLFWYQQALGQGPEFLTYFQNEAQLDKSGLPSDRFFAERPEGSVSTLKIQRTQQEDSAVYLCASSLSGTNSGGGALFFGEGSRLTVL.

Only a few counts were recorded for this clonotype. V usage is TRBV7-9 and J usage is TRBJ2-5; D is ambiguous. CDR1 is SEHNR and CDR2 is FQNEAQ in the germline V gene (reference sequence). V was cut by 6 bases and J by 0 bases, with 8 bases left in between. The CDR3 spans 13 residues. The CDR3 DNA reads TGTGCCAGCAGTCAAGGAAACCAAGAGACCCAGTACTTC. Translating it yields CASSQGNQETQYF.

The chain has TRBV5-1 and TRBJ1-2; TRBD1 aligns across 7 bases. The CDR3 loop spans 14 amino acids. Germline CDR1 is SGHRS and CDR2 is YFSETQ. The junction had 7 bases not matched to a gene; V was cut back by 4 bases and J by 4 bases. CDR3 sequence reads: CASSEEGAGYGYTF. In DNA, the CDR3 is TGCGCCAGCAGCGAGGAGGGGGCAGGCTATGGCTACACCTTC.